These T cell receptor beta chains were read from a single sample in a study of T cells in localized non-small cell lung cancer. The protocol was immunoSEQ multiplex PCR, while the TCRdb copy is restricted to in-frame clones and leaves out a portion. Among roughly 64,000 clones listed, about four fifths were seen once. The sequencing here drew on PBMCs, taken before any cancer treatment. These receptors all come from a man aged 40 to 70 with stage II lung adenocarcinoma. Both conserved end residues are part of each CDR3. A D gene is named only where the DNA matches it firmly. A clone size is listed for some rows: how often the clone was seen (once, few, many), or a class if it is expanded.

CASSPDSRHGYTF,TGTGCCAGCTCACCGGACAGTAGACATGGCTACACCTTC,-,-,TRBJ1-2,TRBV18
CAWSFGQVRNQPQHF,TGTGCCTGGAGTTTCGGACAGGTACGCAATCAGCCCCAGCATTTT,TRBD1,-,TRBJ1-5,TRBV30
CASVGDRVFAGELFF,TGTGCCAGCGTCGGGGACAGGGTTTTTGCCGGGGAGCTGTTTTTT,TRBD1,once,TRBJ2-2,TRBV7-2
CASLRTSVPYEQYF,TGTGCCAGCCTACGGACTAGCGTCCCCTACGAGCAGTACTTC,TRBD2,-,TRBJ2-7,TRBV28
CASSLRGRGDYGYTF,TGTGCCAGCAGTTTAAGGGGTCGGGGCGACTATGGCTACACCTTC,-,-,TRBJ1-2,TRBV27
CASSNHRDQPQHF,TGTGCCAGCAGCAACCACAGGGATCAGCCCCAGCATTTT,-,-,TRBJ1-5,TRBV7-2
CASSLLPLAGGATDTQYF,TGTGCCAGCAGCTTACTTCCCCTAGCGGGAGGTGCCACAGATACGCAGTATTTT,TRBD2,-,TRBJ2-3,TRBV7-6
CASSENSLNSPLHF,TGTGCCAGCAGTGAGAACAGTTTGAATTCACCCCTCCACTTT,-,-,TRBJ1-6,TRBV6-1
CASSGGQGVLYNEQFF,TGCGCCAGCAGCGGGGGTCAGGGGGTCTTATACAATGAGCAGTTCTTC,TRBD1,-,TRBJ2-1,TRBV5-1
CASSSPGTGRIEQFF,TGTGCCAGCAGCTCCCCTGGGACAGGGAGAATTGAGCAGTTCTTC,TRBD1,-,TRBJ2-1,TRBV7-2
CSAGGEKLFF,TGCAGTGCAGGGGGTGAAAAACTGTTTTTT,-,-,TRBJ1-4,TRBV20-1
CASSQAQGGSNEKLFF,TGTGCCAGCAGCCAAGCCCAGGGGGGGTCTAATGAAAAACTGTTTTTT,TRBD1,-,TRBJ1-4,TRBV14
CASSYSKGGGSPLHF,TGTGCCAGCAGTTACTCGAAAGGGGGAGGTTCACCCCTCCACTTT,-,-,TRBJ1-6,TRBV6-5
CASSGTGQNTGELFF,TGTGCCAGCAGTGGGACAGGTCAGAACACCGGGGAGCTGTTTTTT,TRBD1,-,TRBJ2-2,TRBV7-9
CASSEFGGPETQYF,TGTGCCAGCAGTGAATTCGGAGGGCCAGAGACCCAGTACTTC,-,-,TRBJ2-5,TRBV25-1
CASSLGVVDEQFF,TGTGCTAGCAGCTTAGGCGTAGTAGATGAGCAGTTCTTC,-,-,TRBJ2-1,TRBV7-7
CASSSRTAYNEQFF,TGCGCCAGCAGTTCCCGGACAGCTTACAATGAGCAGTTCTTC,-,-,TRBJ2-1,TRBV10-1
CAWSGRRLLEQYF,TGTGCCTGGAGCGGAAGACGGCTCCTCGAGCAGTACTTC,-,-,TRBJ2-7,TRBV30
CASSRDRSYGYTF,TGTGCCAGCTCGCGGGACAGGAGCTATGGCTACACCTTC,TRBD1,many,TRBJ1-2,TRBV18
CASSSGLEGYEQYF,TGTGCCAGCAGCTCGGGACTAGAAGGCTACGAGCAGTACTTC,TRBD2,-,TRBJ2-7,TRBV7-2
CASSQVGDVYIQYF,TGTGCCAGCAGCCAAGTTGGTGACGTCTATATCCAGTACTTC,-,-,TRBJ2-5,TRBV14
CASTIRPGGDTQYF,TGCGCCAGCACGATTCGGCCCGGCGGAGATACGCAGTATTTT,-,-,TRBJ2-3,TRBV5-1
CASSYSGGGYNEQFF,TGTGCCAGCAGTTACTCGGGAGGAGGGTACAATGAGCAGTTCTTC,-,-,TRBJ2-1,TRBV6-5
CASSYSRQGAGNTIYF,TGTGCCAGCAGTTACTCGAGGCAGGGGGCTGGAAACACCATATATTTT,TRBD1,-,TRBJ1-3,TRBV6-5
CASSLVSSGIYNEQFF,TGTGCCAGCAGCTTAGTAAGTAGCGGGATATACAATGAGCAGTTCTTC,TRBD2,few,TRBJ2-1,TRBV11-2
CASTSGGFRYNEQFF,TGTGCCAGCACCTCAGGGGGGTTTCGCTACAATGAGCAGTTCTTC,-,-,TRBJ2-1,TRBV6-1
CASSQSGAYETQYF,TGCGCCAGCAGCCAAAGCGGGGCTTATGAGACCCAGTACTTC,TRBD2,-,TRBJ2-5,TRBV5-1
CASSPGAENQPQHF,TGTGCCAGCAGCCCAGGGGCAGAGAATCAGCCCCAGCATTTT,-,-,TRBJ1-5,TRBV11-2
CASSVGVGGRRTDTQYF,TGTGCCAGCAGCGTAGGAGTTGGGGGACGCCGCACAGATACGCAGTATTTT,-,few,TRBJ2-3,TRBV9
CASSSTGRNTEAFF,TGTGCCAGCAGCTCCACAGGGAGGAACACTGAAGCTTTCTTT,-,-,TRBJ1-1,TRBV7-6
CASRPTRMSYNEQFF,TGCGCCAGCAGACCGACTAGAATGTCCTACAATGAGCAGTTCTTC,-,-,TRBJ2-1,TRBV5-1
CASSHTRTGEAPEAFF,TGTGCCAGCAGCCACACACGTACAGGTGAGGCCCCTGAAGCTTTCTTT,-,few,TRBJ1-1,TRBV13
CASSLDWDQPQHF,TGTGCCAGCAGCCTCGACTGGGATCAGCCCCAGCATTTT,-,few,TRBJ1-5,TRBV11-1
CASSLEGAGYGYTF,TGTGCCAGCAGCTTAGAAGGGGCTGGCTATGGCTACACCTTC,-,many,TRBJ1-2,TRBV11-2
CASSPEANYGYTF,TGTGCCAGCAGTCCCGAAGCTAACTATGGCTACACCTTC,-,-,TRBJ1-2,TRBV6-4
CASSPATGRSGETQYF,TGTGCTAGCAGCCCAGCGACAGGGAGGTCTGGAGAGACCCAGTACTTC,-,-,TRBJ2-5,TRBV7-7
CASSVGQGANTEAFF,TGTGCCAGCAGCGTAGGTCAGGGGGCAAACACTGAAGCTTTCTTT,TRBD1,-,TRBJ1-1,TRBV9